The 9 T cell receptor beta chains listed next were all sequenced from one sample in a study of beta chain features in type 1 diabetes. Expressed TCRB transcripts got sequenced, as all isolated RNA was reverse transcribed. Produced via immunoSEQ multiplex PCR; TCRdb's table is partial and in-frame only. This sample has a few hundred thousand clones, with 12% to 15% found just once. Sample: central memory CD4+ T cells from blood. These receptors came from a man in his thirties or forties in good health.

This clone was seen repeatedly, ten times or more. J is TRBJ1-2 and V is TRBV14, with TRBD1 matching 9 bases. The CDR3 extends over 15 amino acids. Germline CDR1 is SGHDN and CDR2 is FVKESK. The ends lost 2 bases at V and 6 bases at J; junction bases unmatched: 7. The CDR3 region is CASSQNRGRLDGYTF. The CDR3 DNA follows: TGTGCCAGCAGCCAAAACAGGGGGCGTCTGGATGGCTACACCTTC. The full variable domain, completed using reference TRBV14 and TRBJ1-2, is EAGVTQFPSHSVIEKGQTVTLRCDPISGHDNLYWYRRVMGKEIKFLLHFVKESKQDESGMPNNRFLAERTGGTYSTLKVQPAELEDSGVYFCASSQNRGRLDGYTFGSGTRLTVV.

CDR3 loop: CASSSHPGTEAFF. The CDR3 nucleotides read TGTGCCAGCAGCTCCCACCCGGGTACTGAAGCTTTCTTT. This chain connects TRBV7-9 to TRBJ1-1; D ambiguous. The germline V and J ends were trimmed by 4 bases and 5 bases, with 11 bases remaining between them. CDR3 length equals 13 residues. Germline CDR1 reads SEHNR; CDR2 reads FQNEAQ (reference sequence).

This clone was detected a few times. This may come from a read error, since a much larger clone is one base off. The rearrangement uses TRBV2 and TRBJ2-7, with 8 positions matching TRBD2. Trimming at V came to 8 bases and at J to 1 base, leaving 4 bases not matched to a gene. This CDR3 region has 13 residues. Germline V gene data show CDR1 as SNHLY and CDR2 as FYNNEI. The CDR3 DNA sequence: TGTGCCAGCGGGCGGGGGGAGTCCTACGAGCAGTACTTC. Residues: CASGRGESYEQYF.

To note about this clone: Additional DNA sequences in this sample encode the identical CDR3. The V gene is TRBV30, the J gene TRBJ2-1, with D perhaps TRBD2 (5 bases). Germline V gives CDR1 GTSNPN, CDR2 SVGIG (reference sequence). There are 13 residues in the CDR3. V lost 0 bases and J 5 bases, leaving 8 bases between the germline ends. The CDR3 DNA is TGTGCCTGGAGTGTACGGCGGGACAATGAGCAGTTCTTC. This gives the protein CAWSVRRDNEQFF.

V is TRBV20-1 and J is TRBJ1-1, with unresolved D. This CDR3 has 11 amino acids. V lost 7 bases, J lost 0 bases, and 6 bases lay in between. Germline V gene sequence: CDR1 DFQATT, CDR2 SNEGSKA (reference sequence). The CDR3 sequence: CSGLMNTEAFF. In DNA form, the CDR3 reads TGCAGTGGTCTAATGAACACTGAAGCTTTCTTT.

The V and J genes are TRBV30 and TRBJ1-1; a possible D gene is TRBD1 (5 bases). The V end lost 0 bases, the J end lost 0 bases, and 11 bases lay between the germline ends. Germline V gene sequence: CDR1 GTSNPN, CDR2 SVGIG (reference sequence). CDR3 length equals 15 residues. CDR3 DNA: TGTGCCTGGAGTGTGGGCAAGGGGCTGAACACTGAAGCTTTCTTT. The encoded protein is CAWSVGKGLNTEAFF. The full variable domain, rest sourced from reference TRBV30 and TRBJ1-1, is SQTIHQWPATLVQPVGSPLSLECTVEGTSNPNLYWYRQAAGRGLQLLFYSVGIGQISSEVPQNLSASRPQDRQFILSSKKLLLSDSGFYLCAWSVGKGLNTEAFFGQGTRLTVV.

This clone has more than one count but fewer than ten. V and J are TRBV10-3 and TRBJ1-4; D unclear. This CDR3 comprises 14 residues. V lost 6 bases and J lost 0, with 8 bases in between. The V gene's germline CDR1 is ENHRY and CDR2 SYGVKD. The CDR3 spells CAIRAGATNEKLFF. The CDR3 region has the DNA TGTGCCATCAGGGCCGGCGCAACTAATGAAAAACTGTTTTTT.

This clone was seen only a few times. The rearrangement links TRBV4-2 to TRBJ2-1; maybe TRBD1 (5 bases). The germline gives CDR1 LGHNA, CDR2 YNFKEQ. The CDR3 totals 12 residues. Trimming took off 0 bases at V and 8 bases at J, with 5 bases between the two ends. The CDR3 loop is CASSQDRDEQFF. DNA of the CDR3: TGTGCCAGCAGCCAAGACAGGGATGAGCAGTTCTTC.

The V call is TRBV21-1, the J call TRBJ1-5; the table gives TRBD1 as D, unverified against the DNA. TRBV21-1 constitutes a pseudogene. There are 17 residues in the CDR3. Here the CDR3 reads CASSQGQGVSRNQPQHF. The CDR3 region has the DNA TGTGCCAGCAGCCAAGGACAGGGAGTATCGCGCAATCAGCCCCAGCATTTT.